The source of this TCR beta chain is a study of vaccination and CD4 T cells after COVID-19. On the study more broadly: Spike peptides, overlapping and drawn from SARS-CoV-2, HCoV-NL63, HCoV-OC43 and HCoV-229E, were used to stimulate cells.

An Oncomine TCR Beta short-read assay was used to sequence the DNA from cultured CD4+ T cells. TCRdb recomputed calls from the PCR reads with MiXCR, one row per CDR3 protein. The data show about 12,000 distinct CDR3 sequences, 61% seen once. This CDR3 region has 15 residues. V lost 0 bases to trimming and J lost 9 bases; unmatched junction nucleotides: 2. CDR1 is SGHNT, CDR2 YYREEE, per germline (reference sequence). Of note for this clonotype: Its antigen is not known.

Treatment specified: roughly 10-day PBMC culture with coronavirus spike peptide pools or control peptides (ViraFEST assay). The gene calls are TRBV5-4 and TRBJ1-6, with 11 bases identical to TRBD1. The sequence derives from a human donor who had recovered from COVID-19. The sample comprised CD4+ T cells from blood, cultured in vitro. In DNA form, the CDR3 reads TGTGCCAGCAGCTTGGGAGGACAGGGGGCTTCACCCCTCCACTTT. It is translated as CASSLGGQGASPLHF.